This T cell receptor (beta chain) was recovered during a study of OX40 agonist ivuxolimab in advanced cancers. Turning to the study itself: Treatment received earlier with anti-PD-1, anti-PD-L1 or anti-CTLA-4 agents was allowed, and over 30% had some.

Patients were excluded for autoimmune disease history or systemic immunosuppression. The timepoints at which blood was sampled were baseline, cycle 4 day 1, and cycle 7 day 1. This CDR3 is 15 amino acids long. Germline-derived CDR1 and CDR2 are SNHLY and FYNNEI. V lost 5 bases and J lost 10, with 18 bases in between. Using immunoSEQ multiplex PCR, the repertoire was profiled, and TCRdb retains in-frame clones only, with some absent. This sample yields around 60,000 clones, of which more than 75% are seen a single time; around 3% belongs to the top ten. The sequence derives from an adult with an advanced solid tumor such as melanoma, head and neck, liver or kidney cancer. The V gene is TRBV2, the J gene TRBJ1-6; D is ambiguous. The sample was CD4+ or CD8+ T cells sorted from blood, taken in a trial of the OX40 agonist ivuxolimab. In DNA, the CDR3 is TGTGCCAGCAGTCCCTCGCTAGGGAAAGTGTCACCCCTCCACTTT. Translation: CASSPSLGKVSPLHF.